Following are 22 T cell receptor beta chains from one sample sequenced in a study of shared clonotypes between healthy human individuals. Produced via immunoSEQ multiplex PCR; TCRdb's table is partial and in-frame only. The table has some 2,000,000 clones, 90% to 95% seen once. Specimen: naive CD4+ T cells sorted from blood. The subset: CD45RA+ positively selected. Receptors originate from a man aged 18 to 29 in good health.

The chain has TRBV5-4 and TRBJ2-5; D possibly uses TRBD1 or TRBD2 (5 bases each). Germline loops: CDR1 SGHNT, CDR2 YYREEE (reference sequence). The CDR3 runs 14 residues. The germline V and J ends were trimmed by 4 bases and 3 bases, with 13 bases remaining between them. The CDR3 DNA reads TGTGCCAGCAGCGGGGGTGGGCCCAAAGAGACCCAGTACTTC. It codes for CASSGGGPKETQYF.

The rearrangement joins TRBV6-5 to TRBJ2-2; D gene unclear. The germline V and J ends were trimmed by 6 bases and 10 bases, with 18 bases remaining between them. Germline CDR1 reads MNHEY; CDR2 reads SVGAGI. The CDR3 has 14 residues. The CDR3 bases are TGTGCCAGCAGCCTCATATTTTCCAATCAGGAGCTGTTTTTT. It specifies CASSLIFSNQELFF.

The chain couples TRBV23-1 to TRBJ2-7; D not certain. TRBV23-1 is classed as an ORF, of uncertain function. V lost 4 bases and J 2 bases, leaving 12 bases between the germline ends. CDR3 length equals 14 residues. The CDR3 region has the DNA TGCGCCAGCAGTCGTCGCGAAGGAGCCTACGAGCAGTACTTC. Protein: CASSRREGAYEQYF.

This clone was found once. This sequence joins TRBV5-6 and TRBJ2-1; 7 bases are a match to TRBD2. CDR1 is SGHDT, CDR2 YYEEEE, per germline. V was pared by 2 bases and J by 3 bases, with 5 bases of the junction left unmatched. There are 15 residues in the CDR3. The CDR3 is CASSFLLAFYNEQFF. CDR3 DNA: TGTGCCAGCAGCTTTTTACTAGCGTTCTACAATGAGCAGTTCTTC.

The chain recombines TRBV6-1 with TRBJ2-3; 14 positions match TRBD2. V was clipped by 4 bases and J by 5 bases; unmatched bases: 2. Germline V gene sequence: CDR1 MNHNS, CDR2 SASEGT. The CDR3 sequence is 15 residues long. The CDR3 DNA sequence: TGTGCCAGCAGTGCCGGACTAGCGGGAGGAGATACGCAGTATTTT. Translated, it gives CASSAGLAGGDTQYF.

This sequence joins TRBV7-9 and TRBJ1-1; TRBD1 might be the D (5 bases). Trimming shortened V by 0 bases and J by 5 bases, and 19 bases separated the two germline ends. Looked up from germline, CDR1 is SEHNR and CDR2 is FQNEAQ (reference sequence). The CDR3 is 17 amino acids. The CDR3 region has the DNA TGTGCCAGCAGCTTAGCAGCCAGTACAGGATCGTTAACTGAAGCTTTCTTT. This codes for CASSLAASTGSLTEAFF.

The J gene is TRBJ2-7, the V gene TRBV7-8; D may be TRBD2 (6 bases). The CDR3 runs 17 residues. Per germline, CDR1 SGHVS and CDR2 FQNEAQ. Trimming stripped 5 bases from V and 7 bases from J, with 27 bases between. For the CDR3, the DNA is TGTGCCAGCAGCCTACTGGGGGGAATGCTAGCGAGAGGGGAGCAGTACTTC. Residues: CASSLLGGMLARGEQYF.

J is TRBJ2-1 and V is TRBV10-3, with a weak D call TRBD2 (7 bases). The CDR3 sequence is 16 residues long. The V and J ends lost 3 bases and 7 bases respectively, with 19 bases between them. Germline CDR1 and CDR2: ENHRY and SYGVKD. In DNA, the CDR3 is TGTGCCATCAGTGAAAGAGGAGGGGGGGCCGGTAATGAGCAGTTCTTC. Amino acid sequence: CAISERGGGAGNEQFF.

The chain recombines TRBV9 with TRBJ2-7; 9 nucleotides match TRBD1. Looked up from germline, CDR1 is SGDLS and CDR2 is YYNGEE. After removal of 0 bases from V and 4 bases from J, the junction contained 8 bases not matched to a gene. The CDR3 has 16 amino acids. The CDR3 nucleotides read TGTGCCAGCAGCGTAGTAGTACCGGGACAGGGATACGAGCAGTACTTC. Translating it yields CASSVVVPGQGYEQYF. The full variable domain, with the rest looked up from reference TRBV9 and TRBJ2-7, is DSGVTQTPKHLITATGQRVTLRCSPRSGDLSVYWYQQSLDQGLQFLIQYYNGEERAKGNILERFSAQQFPDLHSELNLSSLELGDSALYFCASSVVVPGQGYEQYFGPGTRLTVT.

The V call is TRBV15, the J call TRBJ1-4, with TRBD1 as a possible D gene (5 bases). Germline assignment: CDR1 LNHNV and CDR2 YYDKDF (reference sequence). This CDR3 spans 15 amino acids. The ends were cut back, 5 bases at V and 6 bases at J, with 16 bases in the middle. The CDR3 DNA is TGTGCCACCAGCCCTGGAAGGCAGGGCGATGAAAAACTGTTTTTT. Translating gives CATSPGRQGDEKLFF.

The chain recombines TRBV4-1 with TRBJ1-6, with 8 bases that match TRBD1. There are 15 residues in the CDR3. Germline lookup yields CDR1 MGHRA and CDR2 YSYEKL. The ends lost 5 bases at V and 6 bases at J; junction bases unmatched: 6. The CDR3 DNA is TGCGCCAGCAGCGGCTGGACAGGGAGTAATTCACCCCTCCACTTT. It codes for CASSGWTGSNSPLHF.

This chain connects TRBV12-5 to TRBJ2-7, with D possibly matching TRBD2 (5 bases). The CDR3 is made up of 16 amino acids. V was trimmed by 0 bases and J by 2 bases, leaving 14 bases between them. Per germline, CDR1 LGHNT and CDR2 FRNRAP. The CDR3 coding sequence is TGTGCTAGTGGTTTGGTCATAAGCGGAATAACCTACGAGCAGTACTTC. Translation: CASGLVISGITYEQYF.

The chain is built from TRBV5-1 and TRBJ2-1; TRBD2 is a possible D gene (6 bases). The germline gives CDR1 SGHRS, CDR2 YFSETQ. The CDR3 runs to 16 residues. The germline V and J ends were trimmed by 0 bases and 2 bases, with 12 bases remaining between them. CDR3 residues: CASSLAGGTTYNEQFF. CDR3 sequence (DNA): TGCGCCAGCAGCTTGGCCGGCGGGACGACCTACAATGAGCAGTTCTTC.

This clone was detected once. This chain uses TRBV20-1 with TRBJ2-5, with D unclear. The CDR3 runs to 11 residues. V shed 4 bases and J shed 6 bases, with 9 bases lying between them. CDR1 is DFQATT, CDR2 SNEGSKA, per germline (reference sequence). The CDR3 sequence: CSATGNQTQYF. The CDR3 bases are TGCAGTGCTACTGGAAACCAGACCCAGTACTTC.

The chain carries TRBV28 and TRBJ1-3; a weak D match, TRBD1 (5 bases). The germline V gene has CDR1 MDHEN and CDR2 SYDVKM. Between the trimmed V and J ends, which lost 4 bases and 0 bases, there was a span of 13 bases. The CDR3 runs 16 residues. CDR3 in DNA: TGTGCCAGCAGTTCACCGGGACCTAGCTCTGGAAACACCATATATTTT. This translates into CASSSPGPSSGNTIYF.

In its sample, this clone was seen a few times. Distinct nucleotide sequences in the sample also encode this CDR3. The J gene is TRBJ1-1, the V gene TRBV7-2; maybe TRBD1 (5 bases). Trimming removed 0 bases at V and 4 bases at J, with 12 bases between. Germline values: CDR1 SGHTA, CDR2 FQGNSA. CDR3 length: 15 residues. CDR3 bases: TGTGCCAGCAGCTTAGCTGGGGGAACGGTCACTGAAGCTTTCTTT. Translated: CASSLAGGTVTEAFF.

The genes are TRBV10-1 and TRBJ1-3; D not certain. The CDR3 covers 14 residues. V lost 5 bases and J 1 base, leaving 9 bases between the germline ends. The germline gives CDR1 WNHNN, CDR2 SYGVQD (reference sequence). The CDR3 protein is CASSSTRSGNTIYF. The CDR3 bases are TGCGCCAGCAGTTCGACCCGATCTGGAAACACCATATATTTT.

The chain employs TRBV6-1 and TRBJ1-2; a weak D match, TRBD1 (5 bases). The CDR3 loop spans 16 amino acids. V was cut by 2 bases and J by 4 bases, with 17 bases left in between. Germline-derived CDR1 and CDR2 are MNHNS and SASEGT. The CDR3 nucleotides are TGTGCCAGCAGTGAACGCTCCAGGGAGCCTGGCTATGGCTACACCTTC. Protein sequence: CASSERSREPGYGYTF.

CDR3 DNA sequence: TGTGCCAGCTCACCCGAAGACCTTTCTCGGCAGTACTTC. It codes for CASSPEDLSRQYF. The J gene is TRBJ2-7, the V gene TRBV18; D unresolved. This CDR3 comprises 13 residues. CDR1 is KGHSH, CDR2 LQKENI, per germline. V was pared by 3 bases and J by 9 bases, with 15 bases between.

V gene TRBV7-3 combines with J gene TRBJ2-3; 8 bases map to TRBD2. CDR3 length: 15 residues. The trim removed 4 bases at V and 2 bases at J, leaving 5 bases unmatched. CDR1 and CDR2 from the germline V gene are SGHTA and FQGTGA. The DNA for the CDR3 is TGTGCCAGCAGCTATAGCGGGGCGACCACAGATACGCAGTATTTT. Encoded protein: CASSYSGATTDTQYF.

The chain couples TRBV7-8 to TRBJ2-5; 7 bases line up with TRBD2. The CDR3 loop spans 15 amino acids. The ends lost 1 base at V and 5 bases at J; junction bases unmatched: 7. Germline V gene data show CDR1 as SGHVS and CDR2 as FQNEAQ. The CDR3 spells CASSLGAGLTETQYF. CDR3 nucleotide sequence: TGTGCCAGCAGCTTAGGGGCGGGACTAACGGAGACCCAGTACTTC.

The chain has TRBV5-4 and TRBJ2-7; a possible D gene is TRBD2 (6 bases). Trimming removed 4 bases at V and 0 bases at J, with 11 bases between. CDR3 length equals 14 residues. Per the germline V gene, CDR1 is SGHNT and CDR2 is YYREEE (reference sequence). The CDR3 here is CASSRDSSSYEQYF. The CDR3, as DNA: TGTGCCAGCAGCCGGGACTCGAGCTCCTACGAGCAGTACTTC. Full variable domain (rest looked up from reference TRBV5-4 and TRBJ2-7): ETGVTQSPTHLIKTRGQQVTLRCSSQSGHNTVSWYQQALGQGPQFIFQYYREEENGRGNFPPRFSGLQFPNYSSELNVNALELDDSALYLCASSRDSSSYEQYFGPGTRLTVT.